The 26 T cell receptor beta chains reported below all come from one sample, sequenced in a study of neoadjuvant anti-PD-1 for oral cavity cancer. Time point in this sample: after neoadjuvant nivolumab, at surgical resection. Here immunoSEQ multiplex PCR was the method, and the copy in TCRdb shows in-frame clones only, minus some. The sample lists 7,500 to 10,000 clones; approximately 64% were seen once. This sample comprised PBMCs, obtained after nivolumab (anti-PD-1) treatment. These receptors all stem from a person between 40 and 85 years old with oral cavity squamous cell carcinoma.

J is TRBJ2-2 and V is TRBV19; weak D call: TRBD2 (6 bases). The CDR3 sequence is 13 residues long. The germline gives CDR1 LNHDA, CDR2 SQIVND (reference sequence). Trimming took 7 bases from V and 4 from J, leaving 10 bases between them. The CDR3 is CASKRGGTGELFF. The CDR3 DNA follows: TGTGCCAGTAAAAGGGGAGGCACCGGGGAGCTGTTTTTT. Combining the CDR3 with reference TRBV19 and TRBJ2-2 gives the whole variable domain DGGITQSPKYLFRKEGQNVTLSCEQNLNHDAMYWYRQDPGQGLRLIYYSQIVNDFQKGDIAEGYSVSREKKESFPLTVTSAQKNPTAFYLCASKRGGTGELFFGEGSRLTVL.

This clone has only a few counts. The chain uses TRBV7-2 and TRBJ2-7; D is unresolved. Deletions cut 0 bases from V and 3 bases from J, with 12 bases between. Germline CDR1 is SGHTA and CDR2 is FQGNSA. The CDR3 contains 15 residues. This CDR3 reads CASSLAAPPYYEQYF. In DNA form, the CDR3 reads TGTGCCAGCAGCTTAGCAGCGCCACCATACTACGAGCAGTACTTC.

This clone was detected a few times. The rearrangement joins TRBV29-1 to TRBJ2-2; maybe TRBD2 (5 bases). CDR1 SQVTM and CDR2 ANQGSEA come from the germline V gene. The CDR3 covers 15 residues. Written as DNA, the CDR3 is TGCAGTGGGTCCCTCGGGGTACAGAACACCGGGGAGCTGTTTTTT. Its translation is CSGSLGVQNTGELFF.

The chain has TRBV15 and TRBJ2-3; TRBD2 agrees at 12 bases. J lost 10 bases, V lost 1 base, and 9 bases had no gene match. In germline, CDR1 is LNHNV, CDR2 YYDKDF (reference sequence). This CDR3 is built from 16 residues. The CDR3 is CATSRGGTSGPGSQYF. The DNA of the CDR3 is TGTGCCACCAGCAGAGGAGGGACTAGCGGGCCCGGGTCGCAGTATTTT.

This chain uses TRBV1 with TRBJ1-6; TRBD1 is the table's D call and was not checked against the DNA. TRBV1 counts as a pseudogene. The length of the CDR3 is 14 residues. The CDR3 DNA reads as TGCACCAGCAGCCGAGCAGGGGTAGGTTCACCCCTCCACTTT. Translation: CTSSRAGVGSPLHF.

V and J are TRBV5-1 and TRBJ2-7; D is unclear. The V end was cut by 5 bases, the J end by 2 bases, with 11 bases between. The length of the CDR3 is 13 residues. CDR1 and CDR2 from the germline V gene are SGHRS and YFSETQ. CDR3 amino acids: CASSPRQTYEQYF. For the CDR3, the DNA is TGCGCCAGCAGTCCTCGCCAGACCTACGAGCAGTACTTC.

The chain links TRBV15 to TRBJ1-5; 10 nucleotides line up with TRBD1. The CDR3 has 17 residues. CDR1 LNHNV and CDR2 YYDKDF come from the germline V gene (reference sequence). The ends lost 5 bases at V and 2 bases at J; junction bases unmatched: 9. The CDR3 sequence is CATSGQDRGTRNQPQHF. CDR3 DNA sequence: TGTGCCACCAGCGGCCAGGACAGGGGGACACGCAATCAGCCCCAGCATTTT.

This sequence joins TRBV27 and TRBJ2-1, with TRBD2 identical over 10 bases. The V gene end was trimmed by 1 base and the J gene end by 2 bases; junction bases not matched to a gene: 5. The CDR3 has 17 amino acids. Germline CDR1 reads MNHEY; CDR2 reads SMNVEV (reference sequence). CDR3 sequence reads: CASSLLLSGRTYNEQFF. CDR3 sequence (DNA): TGTGCCAGCAGTTTATTACTTAGCGGGAGGACCTACAATGAGCAGTTCTTC.

This clone was counted once. This chain's CDR3 is CATHPRTSDQPQHF. The CDR3 region has the DNA TGTGCCACCCACCCCCGAACATCGGATCAGCCCCAGCATTTT. The chain has TRBV19 and TRBJ1-5; no clear D gene. The CDR3 extends over 14 amino acids. Trimming removed 10 bases at V and 5 bases at J, with 18 bases between. Germline V CDR1 and CDR2: LNHDA, SQIVND (reference sequence).

The V and J genes are TRBV5-6 and TRBJ1-1; 8 bases are a match to TRBD1. V dropped 4 bases and J dropped 5; count of bases not matched to a gene: 7. Germline values: CDR1 SGHDT, CDR2 YYEEEE. CDR3 size: 14 residues. The CDR3: CASSENRGWTEAFF. CDR3 nucleotide sequence: TGTGCCAGCAGCGAAAACAGGGGGTGGACTGAAGCTTTCTTT.

The CDR3 loop reads CSASRAGWAFF. The CDR3 coding sequence is TGCAGTGCTAGCAGGGCAGGCTGGGCTTTCTTT. This rearrangement joins TRBV20-1 to TRBJ1-1; tentative D call: TRBD1 (5 bases). This CDR3 contains 11 residues. Trimming stripped 3 bases from V and 11 bases from J, with 13 bases between. Germline V gives CDR1 DFQATT, CDR2 SNEGSKA (reference sequence).

This chain connects TRBV5-5 to TRBJ1-4; a possible D gene is TRBD1 (5 bases). There are 15 residues in the CDR3. Germline CDR1 reads SGHKS; CDR2 reads YYEKEE (reference sequence). V lost 0 bases and J lost 3, with 9 bases in between. CDR3 in DNA: TGTGCCAGCAGCTTGGGACAGACGGCTAATGAAAAACTGTTTTTT. This codes for CASSLGQTANEKLFF.

The chain uses TRBV15 and TRBJ2-5; unclear D gene. Looked up from germline, CDR1 is LNHNV and CDR2 is YYDKDF (reference sequence). This CDR3 region has 14 residues. V was trimmed by 2 bases and J by 5 bases, leaving 12 bases between them. CDR3 in amino acids: CATSRYNGRETQYF. As DNA, the CDR3 is TGTGCCACCAGCAGATATAACGGCAGGGAGACCCAGTACTTC.

V usage is TRBV5-5 and J usage is TRBJ2-5; D uncertain. The CDR3 contains 15 residues. Germline-derived CDR1 and CDR2 are SGHKS and YYEKEE (reference sequence). Trimming removed 0 bases at V and 1 base at J, with 10 bases between. CDR3 protein: CASSLVAGSQETQYF. CDR3 in DNA: TGTGCCAGCAGCTTGGTAGCCGGTTCCCAAGAGACCCAGTACTTC.

A remark on this clone: The sample contains more than one DNA sequence encoding this CDR3. The chain employs TRBV6-4 and TRBJ2-1; 12 bases match TRBD2. This CDR3 has 15 residues. Trimming took 6 bases from V and 8 from J; bases not matched to a gene: 8. Germline lookup yields CDR1 MRHNA and CDR2 SNTAGT. The CDR3 loop is CASSLLAGGPDEQFF. The CDR3 DNA sequence: TGTGCCAGCAGCCTTCTAGCGGGAGGGCCAGATGAGCAGTTCTTC.

The genes are TRBV6-4 and TRBJ2-7, with 11 bases matching TRBD2. The V gene end was trimmed by 3 bases and the J gene end by 6 bases; junction bases not matched to a gene: 4. The germline gives CDR1 MRHNA, CDR2 SNTAGT. The CDR3 sequence is 14 residues long. The DNA for the CDR3 is TGTGCCAGCAGTGAAGGGACTAGCGGTTCCGAGCAGTACTTC. Its protein is CASSEGTSGSEQYF.

The V gene is TRBV6-1, the J gene TRBJ2-1; TRBD1 aligns across 7 bases. With V trimmed by 4 bases and J by 6 bases, 3 bases remained unmatched. This CDR3 has 13 amino acids. Per the germline V gene, CDR1 is MNHNS and CDR2 is SASEGT. The CDR3 DNA follows: TGTGCCAGCAGTGCGTACAGGGGCAATGAGCAGTTCTTC. Its translation: CASSAYRGNEQFF.

CDR3 nucleotides: TGTGCCAGCAGCACCGAGCGGGGGTATGAGACCCAGTACTTC. Its translation is CASSTERGYETQYF. The chain is built from TRBV11-2 and TRBJ2-5, with 8 bases lining up with TRBD2. The V and J ends lost 5 bases and 5 bases, in that order; junction bases with no gene match: 7. The germline V gene encodes CDR1 SGHAT and CDR2 FQNNGV. The CDR3 contains 14 residues.

This clone was detected only a few times. The CDR3 coding sequence is TGTGCCAGCAGCGTAGGGACATCCTGGATGAACACTGAAGCTTTCTTT. Encoded protein: CASSVGTSWMNTEAFF. V and J are TRBV9 and TRBJ1-1; D is perhaps TRBD1 (5 bases). With 0 bases removed from V and 0 bases from J, the gap between germline ends came to 12 bases. This CDR3 region has 16 residues. Germline assignment: CDR1 SGDLS and CDR2 YYNGEE.

This CDR3 is CASSDVAKLGYEQYF. Here the CDR3 DNA reads TGCGCCAGCAGTGATGTAGCTAAATTAGGTTACGAGCAGTACTTC. This rearrangement joins TRBV10-2 to TRBJ2-7; the D is unclear. The CDR3 consists of 15 residues. CDR1 and CDR2 from the germline V gene are WSHSY and SAAADI. The V gene lost 3 bases and the J gene lost 4 bases, with 16 bases spanning the gap.

This chain links TRBV7-6 with TRBJ2-7, with D unclear. The germline gives CDR1 SGHVS, CDR2 FNYEAQ. V gave up 3 bases and J gave up 6 bases, with 9 bases separating them. The CDR3 is 12 residues long. The CDR3 nucleotides are TGTGCCAGCAGCTTCCGACTGGGCGAGCAGTACTTC. As protein: CASSFRLGEQYF.

V is TRBV30 and J is TRBJ1-5; D possibly corresponds to TRBD1 (6 bases). This CDR3 has 13 amino acids. Trimming shortened V by 3 bases and J by 4 bases, and 10 bases separated the two germline ends. Germline V gene sequence: CDR1 GTSNPN, CDR2 SVGIG (reference sequence). DNA of the CDR3: TGTGCCTGGAGGGGACATCCGAATCAGCCCCAGCATTTT. It specifies CAWRGHPNQPQHF. The entire variable domain, with the rest obtained from reference TRBV30 and TRBJ1-5, is as follows: SQTIHQWPATLVQPVGSPLSLECTVEGTSNPNLYWYRQAAGRGLQLLFYSVGIGQISSEVPQNLSASRPQDRQFILSSKKLLLSDSGFYLCAWRGHPNQPQHFGDGTRLSIL.

The chain combines TRBV28 with TRBJ1-5; D not certain. Germline V gene lookup returns CDR1 MDHEN and CDR2 SYDVKM. Trimming took off 4 bases at V and 0 bases at J, with 13 bases between the two ends. This CDR3 comprises 16 residues. DNA of the CDR3: TGTGCCAGCAGTTCCTTCGGAGCTACTAGCAATCAGCCCCAGCATTTT. It translates to CASSSFGATSNQPQHF.

V and J are TRBV11-2 and TRBJ2-4; the match to TRBD2 covers 8 bases. This CDR3 comprises 17 residues. Trimming at V came to 1 base and at J to 0 bases, leaving 5 bases not matched to a gene. Germline CDR1 reads SGHAT; CDR2 reads FQNNGV. Here the CDR3 reads CASSLVDGGVAKNIQYF. In DNA, the CDR3 is TGTGCCAGCAGCTTAGTCGACGGGGGGGTAGCCAAAAACATTCAGTACTTC.

The chain combines TRBV4-1 with TRBJ2-7; TRBD2 aligns across 11 bases. This CDR3 contains 17 residues. Germline CDR1 reads MGHRA; CDR2 reads YSYEKL. The ends lost 2 bases at V and 5 bases at J; junction bases unmatched: 11. The CDR3 reads CASSQMLTSGIVDEQYF. Written as DNA, the CDR3 is TGCGCCAGCAGCCAAATGTTGACTAGCGGGATAGTCGACGAGCAGTACTTC.

This clone was counted only a few times. The chain recombines TRBV18 with TRBJ2-1; 10 positions agree with TRBD1. The CDR3 runs to 17 residues. CDR1 and CDR2 from the germline V gene are KGHSH and LQKENI. V lost 0 bases and J lost 1; bases outside the gene matches: 3. The CDR3 region has the DNA TGTGCCAGCTCACCACCGACAGGGGGCCCTTCCTACAATGAGCAGTTCTTC. It translates to CASSPPTGGPSYNEQFF.